Listed below are T cell receptor beta chains from one sample, sequenced in a study of metastatic and nonmetastatic thyroid tumors. TCRdb reprocessed the PCR reads via MiXCR. Of some 20,000 clones listed, under 45% are singletons. What was sequenced was tumor tissue. The source is a female donor with papillary thyroid cancer or a benign thyroid nodule (not recorded which). Some clones in this sample may be carry-over from other donors' samples. Each CDR3 is given with its conserved first and last residue. D genes are given only for firm matches.

-	TRBJ2-7	TRBV7-9	CASSADYNYEQYF
TRBD2	TRBJ2-1	TRBV10-3	CAISPGTSGTYNEQFF
-	TRBJ2-7	TRBV27	CASSLRDTSYEQYF
TRBD1	TRBJ1-1	TRBV12-3/TRBV12-4	CASRPTGGAWPEAFF
-	TRBJ2-5	TRBV11-3	CASSFRGHPGETQYF
-	TRBJ2-3	TRBV5-1	CASSLGQATDTQYF
-	TRBJ1-1	TRBV6-1	CASSERREGWNTEAFF
-	TRBJ1-6	TRBV5-1	CASSEKPGIGSPLHF
TRBD1	TRBJ2-7	TRBV20-1	CSARRQGYEQYF
-	TRBJ1-2	TRBV20-1	CSATTGLIYGYTF
TRBD2	TRBJ2-2	TRBV12-3/TRBV12-4	CASSYGTSGVNTGELFF
-	TRBJ1-2	TRBV28	CASKPGVNYGYTF
-	TRBJ1-5	TRBV30	CAWAAEFNQPQHF
-	TRBJ2-2	TRBV6-5	CASSYPHTGELFF
-	TRBJ2-1	TRBV11-2	CASSLDEEGAGAYNEQFF
-	TRBJ1-2	TRBV12-3/TRBV12-4	CASSLEGRGYTF
TRBD1	TRBJ1-2	TRBV6-2/TRBV6-3	CASSPGQAFGDTF
TRBD1	TRBJ2-7	TRBV7-3	CASSTGQGNEQYF
-	TRBJ2-7	TRBV19	CASSATTSYEQYF
-	TRBJ2-1	TRBV12-3/TRBV12-4	CASTLSSHEQFF
TRBD1	TRBJ1-1	TRBV6-1	CASSERDRGVNTEAFF
-	TRBJ2-2	TRBV28	CASSFLKGGTGELFF
TRBD2	TRBJ2-1	TRBV5-1	CASSYLAGGPNEQFF
-	TRBJ1-2	TRBV19	CASSPQGYGYTF
TRBD2	TRBJ2-1	TRBV7-3	CASSASGILNNEQFF
-	TRBJ1-2	TRBV18	CASSLGEGVGTF
-	TRBJ2-7	TRBV6-5	CASSLGPVDSYEQYF
-	TRBJ2-7	TRBV28	CASSPGHRDYEQYF
TRBD2	TRBJ2-7	TRBV11-3	CASSYGTSREQYF
TRBD1	TRBJ2-7	TRBV28	CASTGQGLMYF